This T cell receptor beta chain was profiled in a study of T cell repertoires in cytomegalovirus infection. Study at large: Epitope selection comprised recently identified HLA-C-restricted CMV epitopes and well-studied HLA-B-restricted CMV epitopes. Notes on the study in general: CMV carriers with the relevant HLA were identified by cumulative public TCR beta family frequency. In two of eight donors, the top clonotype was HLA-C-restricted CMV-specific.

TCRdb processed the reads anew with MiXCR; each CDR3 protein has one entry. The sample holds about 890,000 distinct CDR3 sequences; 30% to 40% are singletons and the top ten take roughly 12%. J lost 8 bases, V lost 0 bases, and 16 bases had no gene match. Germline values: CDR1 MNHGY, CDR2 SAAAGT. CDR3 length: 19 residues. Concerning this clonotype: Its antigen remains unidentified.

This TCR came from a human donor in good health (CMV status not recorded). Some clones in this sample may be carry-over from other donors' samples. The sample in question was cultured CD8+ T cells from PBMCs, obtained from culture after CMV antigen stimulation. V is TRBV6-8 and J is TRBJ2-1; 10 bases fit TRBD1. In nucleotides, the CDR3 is TGTGCCAGCAGTTACTCGGACGTATTGACAGGGGGCAAGGGAGATGAGCAGTTCTTC. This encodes CASSYSDVLTGGKGDEQFF.